A selection of T cell receptor beta chains follows, all from one sample in a study of blood T cell repertoires in COVID-19. Repertoires were generated with immunoSEQ multiplex PCR, while TCRdb's copy carries only in-frame clones and drops some. In the table there are under 250,000 clones, 83% of which are singletons. Sequenced: peripheral blood. The receptors come from a human donor in a cohort sampled during active COVID-19. The CDR3 runs from the conserved cysteine through the conserved F or W. A D gene is named only where the DNA matches it firmly. Clone size is not always given. Where it is, it says once, few, many or a class for expanded clones.

TRBD1	TRBV27	NA	TRBJ2-7	CASKRQGEAYEQYF	TGTGCCAGCAAAAGACAGGGGGAAGCCTACGAGCAGTACTTC
NA	TRBV2	NA	TRBJ2-1	CASKKVAVYNEQFF	TGTGCCAGCAAAAAAGTTGCGGTTTACAATGAGCAGTTCTTC
TRBD1	TRBV28	NA	TRBJ2-7	CASSETGGHEQYF	TGTGCCAGCTCCGAGACAGGGGGCCACGAGCAGTACTTC
NA	TRBV12-3/TRBV12-4	NA	TRBJ1-1	CASSTSQGPEAFF	TGTGCCAGCAGCACGTCTCAGGGCCCTGAAGCTTTCTTT
NA	TRBV9	NA	TRBJ1-4	CASSKGRRDEKLFF	TGTGCCAGCAGCAAGGGCAGGAGGGATGAAAAACTGTTTTTT
TRBD2	TRBV7-9	NA	TRBJ2-7	CASSPRTSGSSYEQYF	TGTGCCAGCAGCCCTCGGACTAGCGGAAGCTCCTACGAGCAGTACTTC
NA	TRBV25-1	NA	TRBJ2-3	CASSAGTDTQYF	TGTGCCAGCAGTGCCGGGACAGATACGCAGTATTTT
TRBD2	TRBV29-1	once	TRBJ2-3	CSVEDPGGRTDTQYF	TGCAGCGTTGAAGATCCGGGAGGCAGGACAGATACGCAGTATTTT
TRBD1	TRBV19	NA	TRBJ2-5	CASRSTGEGETQYF	TGTGCCAGTAGATCGACAGGGGAAGGGGAGACCCAGTACTTC
NA	TRBV19	few	TRBJ2-1	CASSFMGGGNNEQFF	TGTGCCAGTAGCTTCATGGGAGGAGGGAACAATGAGCAGTTCTTC
NA	TRBV10-1	NA	TRBJ2-1	CASSEKKGLRRSEQFF	TGCGCCAGCAGTGAGAAAAAGGGACTCCGCCGCAGTGAGCAGTTCTTC
NA	TRBV19	NA	TRBJ1-5	CASDQGHSNQPQHF	TGTGCCAGTGATCAGGGCCATAGCAATCAGCCCCAGCATTTT
TRBD2	TRBV5-1	NA	TRBJ2-1	CASGLSGSSYNEQFF	TGCGCCAGCGGATTAAGCGGGAGCTCCTACAATGAGCAGTTCTTC
NA	TRBV6-1	NA	TRBJ2-4	CASSEVKGAKNIQYF	TGTGCCAGCAGTGAAGTGAAGGGGGCCAAAAACATTCAGTACTTC
TRBD1	TRBV9	NA	TRBJ2-7	CASKGARGVQYYEQYF	TGTGCCAGCAAGGGGGCCAGGGGCGTTCAATACTACGAGCAGTACTTC
TRBD2	TRBV14	NA	TRBJ2-5	CASSQVRTSGLGTQYF	TGTGCCAGCAGCCAAGTCCGGACTAGCGGGTTAGGGACCCAGTACTTC
TRBD1	TRBV5-5	NA	TRBJ1-2	CASSLEGTGGVYGYTF	TGTGCCAGCAGCTTGGAAGGGACAGGGGGGGTCTATGGCTACACCTTC
NA	TRBV19	NA	TRBJ2-2	CASTPGDLTGELFF	TGTGCCAGTACACCCGGGGATCTCACCGGGGAGCTGTTTTTT
NA	TRBV12-3/TRBV12-4	NA	TRBJ2-5	CASSLLVSETQYF	TGTGCCAGCAGTCTACTAGTTAGTGAGACCCAGTACTTC
NA	TRBV19	NA	TRBJ1-3	CASSTQLDRLSGNTIYF	TGTGCCAGTAGTACCCAACTAGACCGACTCTCTGGAAACACCATATATTTT
NA	TRBV5-1	few	TRBJ2-7	CASSLAGNLKNEQYF	TGCGCCAGCAGCTTGGCCGGGAACCTAAAAAACGAGCAGTACTTC
NA	TRBV30	NA	TRBJ2-7	CAWEVGGSYEQYF	TGTGCCTGGGAGGTTGGAGGGTCCTACGAGCAGTACTTC
TRBD1	TRBV14	NA	TRBJ2-3	CASSRQGGTDTQYF	TGTGCCAGCAGCCGACAGGGGGGCACAGATACGCAGTATTTT
NA	TRBV6-4	NA	TRBJ1-2	CASSAKTGAGNYGYTF	TGTGCCAGCAGTGCCAAGACAGGAGCGGGGAACTATGGCTACACCTTC
NA	TRBV12-1	NA	TRBJ1-2	CASSCGQGNYGYTF	TGTGCCAGCAGCTGTGGACAGGGGAACTATGGCTACACCTTC
NA	TRBV2	many	TRBJ2-3	CASSRQAIHTDTQYF	TGTGCCAGCTCCCGACAAGCCATTCACACAGATACGCAGTATTTT
TRBD1	TRBV15	NA	TRBJ2-7	CATSLGTGAYEQYF	TGTGCCACCAGCTTAGGGACAGGGGCCTACGAGCAGTACTTC
NA	TRBV27	NA	TRBJ1-2	CASSLSSVTGHYGYTF	TGTGCCAGCAGTTTATCATCGGTGACAGGACACTATGGCTACACCTTC
NA	TRBV15	once	TRBJ2-7	CATSRDLRGYEQYF	TGTGCCACCAGCAGAGATCTAAGGGGGTACGAGCAGTACTTC
NA	TRBV10-3	NA	TRBJ1-5	CAISESRGGNQPQHF	TGTGCCATCAGTGAGTCCAGGGGTGGCAATCAGCCCCAGCATTTT
NA	TRBV2	NA	TRBJ1-4	CASSEGGQDNEKLFF	TGTGCCAGCAGTGAAGGGGGGCAGGATAATGAAAAACTGTTTTTT
NA	TRBV12-5	NA	TRBJ2-1	CASGRSSYNEQFF	TGTGCTAGTGGTCGGAGCTCCTACAATGAGCAGTTCTTC
TRBD1	TRBV7-9	NA	TRBJ1-4	CASSLSSRTGNEKLFF	TGTGCCAGCAGCTTAAGTTCTAGGACAGGGAATGAAAAACTGTTTTTT
NA	TRBV18	once	TRBJ2-2	CASSPPPLQTGELFF	TGTGCCAGCTCACCACCTCCCCTACAGACCGGGGAGCTGTTTTTT
TRBD1	TRBV6-6	once	TRBJ2-2	CASSSRTGYTGELFF	TGTGCCAGCAGTTCAAGGACAGGGTACACCGGGGAGCTGTTTTTT
TRBD1	TRBV19	NA	TRBJ1-1	CASTTGALLMNTEAFF	TGTGCCAGTACAACAGGGGCCTTGCTCATGAACACTGAAGCTTTCTTT
TRBD2	TRBV12-3/TRBV12-4	once	TRBJ2-5	CASKGGLGETQYF	TGTGCCAGCAAGGGAGGGCTGGGAGAGACCCAGTACTTC
NA	TRBV10-1	NA	TRBJ2-7	CASSLGGGPTGEQYF	TGCGCCAGCTCCCTCGGCGGGGGCCCCACTGGGGAGCAGTACTTC
NA	TRBV11-2	NA	TRBJ1-4	CASSPGPSSEKLFF	TGTGCCAGCAGCCCAGGGCCCTCGAGTGAAAAACTGTTTTTT
TRBD1	TRBV27	once	TRBJ1-6	CASSRYGVRGGLGNSPLHF	TGTGCCAGCAGCCGTTATGGGGTTCGAGGGGGCTTAGGTAATTCACCCCTCCACTTT
NA	TRBV7-2	NA	TRBJ1-5	CASSPDTPYQPQHF	TGTGCCAGCAGCCCGGACACCCCTTATCAGCCCCAGCATTTT
NA	TRBV11-2	NA	TRBJ1-3	CASSERGEGRYPTGNTIYF	TGTGCCAGCAGCGAGCGTGGGGAGGGCAGATATCCCACTGGAAACACCATATATTTT
NA	TRBV12-3/TRBV12-4	NA	TRBJ2-1	CASRTGDNEQFF	TGTGCCAGCAGGACAGGTGACAATGAGCAGTTCTTC
TRBD1	TRBV28	few	TRBJ1-1	CASSVQGKAEAFF	TGTGCCAGCAGTGTACAGGGGAAGGCTGAAGCTTTCTTT
TRBD1	TRBV2	NA	TRBJ1-5	CASSGTGGRQPQHF	TGTGCCAGCAGCGGGACAGGGGGCCGTCAGCCCCAGCATTTT
NA	TRBV6-1	NA	TRBJ1-5	CASSETSNQPQHF	TGTGCCAGCAGTGAAACAAGCAATCAGCCCCAGCATTTT
NA	TRBV9	NA	TRBJ1-6	CASSVVGTGSPLHF	TGTGCCAGCAGCGTAGTCGGTACTGGTTCACCCCTCCACTTT
TRBD1	TRBV6-5	NA	TRBJ2-3	CASRTQGADTQYF	TGTGCCAGCAGAACACAGGGGGCAGATACGCAGTATTTT
NA	TRBV24-1	NA	TRBJ2-1	CATSDLGAPGEQFF	TGTGCCACCAGTGATTTAGGGGCCCCCGGGGAGCAGTTCTTC
NA	TRBV3-1/TRBV3-2	NA	TRBJ1-1	CASSPQENTEAFF	TGTGCCAGCAGCCCGCAGGAGAACACTGAAGCTTTCTTT
NA	TRBV19	NA	TRBJ2-7	CASSIQGTGNYEQYF	TGTGCCAGTAGTATTCAGGGGACGGGAAACTACGAGCAGTACTTC
NA	TRBV3-1/TRBV3-2	NA	TRBJ2-1	CASSLRYNEQFF	TGTGCCAGCAGCCTCCGCTACAATGAGCAGTTCTTC
NA	TRBV9	NA	TRBJ2-3	CASSGGSQSTDTQYF	TGTGCCAGCAGCGGGGGCTCCCAGAGCACAGATACGCAGTATTTT
TRBD1	TRBV6-1	NA	TRBJ2-5	CASSEATGSQETQYF	TGTGCCAGCAGTGAAGCGACAGGGTCCCAAGAGACCCAGTACTTC
NA	TRBV4-1	NA	TRBJ2-3	CASSQEWRGFTDTQYF	TGCGCCAGCAGCCAAGAATGGCGCGGCTTCACAGATACGCAGTATTTT
NA	TRBV15	NA	TRBJ2-1	CATSRDRGGYNEQFF	TGTGCCACCAGCAGAGATCGAGGCGGCTACAATGAGCAGTTCTTC
TRBD1	TRBV19	NA	TRBJ1-1	CASSMTGIANTEAFF	TGTGCCAGTAGTATGACAGGGATAGCGAACACTGAAGCTTTCTTT
NA	TRBV30	few	TRBJ1-1	CAWTTGARAAFF	TGTGCCTGGACTACTGGGGCTAGGGCGGCTTTCTTT